This T cell receptor (beta chain) comes out of a study of blood T cell repertoires in COVID-19. Study in general: The origin of the acute and convalescent COVID-19 samples was the United States, Italy and Spain.

In the original analysis: Reference gene primer amplification gave nucleated cell count estimates. TCRdb's table, derived via immunoSEQ multiplex PCR, lists solely in-frame clones and lacks some. V and J calls and clone size are copied from that table; D and trimming were computed from the DNA. Found here are tens of thousands of clones, about 92% of them singletons; the top ten hold under 7.5%. This clone showed up just once. This sequence originates from a woman aged 55-69 years with active COVID-19. Sequenced input: peripheral blood.

The CDR3 loop is CASSLGTVNFF. As DNA, the CDR3 is TGTGCCAGCAGTTTGGGGACAGTAAACTTCTTC. The chain has TRBV27 and TRBJ2-1; 7 bases fit TRBD1. CDR1 and CDR2 (germline): MNHEY, SMNVEV (reference sequence). The CDR3 runs to 11 residues. V trimming: 3 bases; J trimming: 16 bases; junction bases outside the gene matches: 6.